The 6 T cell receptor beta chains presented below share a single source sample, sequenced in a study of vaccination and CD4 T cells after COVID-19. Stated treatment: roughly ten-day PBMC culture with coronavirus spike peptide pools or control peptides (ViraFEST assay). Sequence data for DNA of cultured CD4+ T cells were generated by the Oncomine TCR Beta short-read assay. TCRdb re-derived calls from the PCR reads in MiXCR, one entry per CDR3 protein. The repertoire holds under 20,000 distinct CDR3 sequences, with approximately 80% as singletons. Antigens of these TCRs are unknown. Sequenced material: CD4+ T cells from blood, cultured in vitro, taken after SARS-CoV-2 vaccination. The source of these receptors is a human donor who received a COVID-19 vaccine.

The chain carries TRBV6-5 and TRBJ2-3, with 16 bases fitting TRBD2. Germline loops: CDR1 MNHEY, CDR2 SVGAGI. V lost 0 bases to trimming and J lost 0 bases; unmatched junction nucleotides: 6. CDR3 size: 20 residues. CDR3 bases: TGTGCCAGCAGTTACTCCAGCGGGACTAGCGGGGGGGCTAGCACAGATACGCAGTATTTT. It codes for CASSYSSGTSGGASTDTQYF.

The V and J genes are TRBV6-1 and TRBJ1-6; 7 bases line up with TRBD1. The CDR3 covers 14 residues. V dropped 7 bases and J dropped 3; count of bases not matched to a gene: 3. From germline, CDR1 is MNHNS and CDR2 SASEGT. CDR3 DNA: TGTGCCAGCAACAGGGGCGGCTATAATTCACCCCTCCACTTT. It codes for CASNRGGYNSPLHF.

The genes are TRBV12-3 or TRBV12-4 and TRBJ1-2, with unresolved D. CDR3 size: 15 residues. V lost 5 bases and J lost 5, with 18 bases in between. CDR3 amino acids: CASSLRWAVGYGYTF. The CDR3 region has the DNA TGTGCCAGCAGTCTCCGGTGGGCGGTAGGGTATGGCTACACCTTC.

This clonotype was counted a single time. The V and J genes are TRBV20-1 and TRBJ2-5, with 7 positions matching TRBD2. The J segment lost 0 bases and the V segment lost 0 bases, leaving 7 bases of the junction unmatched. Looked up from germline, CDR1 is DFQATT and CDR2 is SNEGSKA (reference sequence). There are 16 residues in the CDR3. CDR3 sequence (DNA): TGCAGTGCTAGAGATCCCAGCGGGGCGTACCAAGAGACCCAGTACTTC. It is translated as CSARDPSGAYQETQYF.

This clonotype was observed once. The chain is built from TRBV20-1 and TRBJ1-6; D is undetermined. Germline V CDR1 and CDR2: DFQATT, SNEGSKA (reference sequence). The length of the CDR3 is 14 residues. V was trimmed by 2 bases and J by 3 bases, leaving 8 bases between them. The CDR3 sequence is CSARLSNYNSPLHF. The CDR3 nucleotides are TGCAGTGCTAGATTATCGAACTATAATTCACCCCTCCACTTT.

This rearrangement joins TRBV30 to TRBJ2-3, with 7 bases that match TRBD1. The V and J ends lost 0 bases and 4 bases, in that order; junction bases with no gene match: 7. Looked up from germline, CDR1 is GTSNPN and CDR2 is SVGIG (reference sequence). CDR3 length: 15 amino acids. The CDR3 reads CAWSVRGGIADTQYF. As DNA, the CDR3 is TGTGCCTGGAGTGTACGAGGGGGCATCGCAGATACGCAGTATTTT. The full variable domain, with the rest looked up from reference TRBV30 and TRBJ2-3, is SQTIHQWPATLVQPVGSPLSLECTVEGTSNPNLYWYRQAAGRGLQLLFYSVGIGQISSEVPQNLSASRPQDRQFILSSKKLLLSDSGFYLCAWSVRGGIADTQYFGPGTRLTVL.